These 28 T cell receptor beta chains were all obtained from the same sample, sequenced in a study of blood T cell repertoires in COVID-19. The method was immunoSEQ multiplex PCR; TCRdb's version includes in-frame clones alone and lacks a portion of them. Here the sample spans some 260,000 clones, about 86% being singletons. Sequences were obtained from PBMCs or T cells enriched from blood (not recorded which). These receptors originate from a man aged 30-40 years with acute COVID-19.

The genes are TRBV7-8 and TRBJ1-3; 7 nucleotides match TRBD1. CDR1 is SGHVS, CDR2 FQNEAQ, per germline. The CDR3 has 15 residues. The trim removed 5 bases at V and 2 bases at J, leaving 6 bases unmatched. Here the CDR3 reads CASSAPGTAGNTIYF. The CDR3 DNA is TGTGCCAGCAGCGCACCAGGGACAGCTGGAAACACCATATATTTT.

The chain combines TRBV11-2 with TRBJ1-4, with D possibly matching TRBD1 (6 bases). The length of the CDR3 is 16 residues. CDR1 is SGHAT and CDR2 is FQNNGV in the germline V gene. The V gene lost 5 bases and the J gene lost 0 bases, with 13 bases spanning the gap. The CDR3 here is CASSLGHLATNEKLFF. In nucleotides, the CDR3 is TGTGCCAGCAGCCTGGGACACCTTGCAACTAATGAAAAACTGTTTTTT. Full variable domain (remainder filled in from reference TRBV11-2 and TRBJ1-4): EAGVAQSPRYKIIEKRQSVAFWCNPISGHATLYWYQQILGQGPKLLIQFQNNGVVDDSQLPKDRFSAERLKGVDSTLKIQPAKLEDSAVYLCASSLGHLATNEKLFFGSGTQLSVL.

The gene calls are TRBV5-1 and TRBJ1-2; D not certain. Germline-derived CDR1 and CDR2 are SGHRS and YFSETQ. V was pared by 4 bases and J by 3 bases, with 10 bases between. There are 13 residues in the CDR3. CDR3 nucleotide sequence: TGCGCCAGCAGCCCAAACGGGGACTATGGCTACACCTTC. Translation: CASSPNGDYGYTF.

The chain carries TRBV7-9 and TRBJ1-2, with 9 bases fitting TRBD1. In germline, CDR1 is SEHNR, CDR2 FQNEAQ (reference sequence). The CDR3 consists of 15 residues. V trimming: 5 bases; J trimming: 5 bases; junction bases outside the gene matches: 9. The DNA for the CDR3 is TGTGCCAGCAGCCCCGGGACAGGGATGGGGTATGGCTACACCTTC. This codes for CASSPGTGMGYGYTF. The entire variable domain, with the rest obtained from reference TRBV7-9 and TRBJ1-2, is as follows: DTGVSQNPRHKITKRGQNVTFRCDPISEHNRLYWYRQTLGQGPEFLTYFQNEAQLEKSRLLSDRFSAERPKGSFSTLEIQRTEQGDSAMYLCASSPGTGMGYGYTFGSGTRLTVV.

The count of this clone is one. This rearrangement joins TRBV7-9 to TRBJ2-3, with a weak D call TRBD2 (6 bases). The CDR3 has 15 amino acids. CDR1 SEHNR and CDR2 FQNEAQ come from the germline V gene (reference sequence). V lost 3 bases, J lost 6 bases, and 16 bases lay in between. This CDR3 is CASSFAGTRPDTQYF. The CDR3 DNA reads TGTGCCAGCAGCTTTGCCGGGACTCGGCCCGATACGCAGTATTTT.

V and J are TRBV2 and TRBJ2-3, with D tentatively TRBD2 (6 bases). Germline V gene lookup returns CDR1 SNHLY and CDR2 FYNNEI. Trimming stripped 4 bases from V and 4 bases from J, with 15 bases between. CDR3 size: 15 residues. CDR3 in DNA: TGTGCCAGCAGTGTCTCGGGAGCTTTGTCAGATACGCAGTATTTT. Translating it yields CASSVSGALSDTQYF. The whole variable domain, filled in from reference TRBV2 and TRBJ2-3, reads EPEVTQTPSHQVTQMGQEVILRCVPISNHLYFYWYRQILGQKVEFLVSFYNNEISEKSEIFDDQFSVERPDGSNFTLKIRSTKLEDSAMYFCASSVSGALSDTQYFGPGTRLTVL.

The rearrangement uses TRBV4-2 and TRBJ2-5; possible D gene TRBD2, 5 bases. Germline-derived CDR1 and CDR2 are LGHNA and YNFKEQ. The CDR3 consists of 16 residues. V dropped 8 bases and J dropped 0 bases, with 19 bases sitting between them. This CDR3 reads CASAPMRTANQETQYF. In nucleotides, the CDR3 is TGTGCCAGCGCCCCCATGCGGACTGCCAACCAAGAGACCCAGTACTTC.

The chain employs TRBV4-1 and TRBJ1-1; perhaps TRBD1 as D (6 bases). The CDR3 runs to 13 residues. V gave up 1 base and J gave up 6 bases, with 9 bases separating them. CDR1 and CDR2 (germline): MGHRA, YSYEKL. DNA of the CDR3: TGCGCCAGCAGCCAAGGTACAGGGTCTGAAGCTTTCTTT. Translating gives CASSQGTGSEAFF.

The chain carries TRBV11-2 and TRBJ1-4; D is undetermined. The CDR3 is made up of 13 amino acids. Germline assignment: CDR1 SGHAT and CDR2 FQNNGV. V lost 0 bases to trimming and J lost 8 bases, with 7 bases between them. The CDR3 spells CASSLDGWEKLFF. As DNA, the CDR3 is TGTGCCAGCAGCTTAGACGGTTGGGAAAAACTGTTTTTT.

This chain links TRBV15 with TRBJ1-2, with a weak D call TRBD1 (5 bases). Deletions cut 1 base from V and 3 bases from J, with 9 bases between. CDR3 size: 14 residues. Per germline, CDR1 LNHNV and CDR2 YYDKDF (reference sequence). CDR3 region: CATSRGDRDYGYTF. The DNA for the CDR3 is TGTGCCACCAGCAGAGGAGACAGAGACTATGGCTACACCTTC.

The V call is TRBV11-3, the J call TRBJ2-5, with TRBD2 identical over 10 bases. The V gene end was trimmed by 5 bases and the J gene end by 0 bases; junction bases not matched to a gene: 15. CDR3 length: 19 amino acids. Germline CDR1 and CDR2: SGHNT and YENEEA. The CDR3 DNA sequence: TGTGCCAGCAGCGGTCTCCCCGGACTAGCGGCGGTGTACCAAGAGACCCAGTACTTC. Protein: CASSGLPGLAAVYQETQYF.

The CDR3 loop reads CASNEIRGASQPQHF. The CDR3 DNA reads as TGTGCCAGCAATGAAATCAGGGGGGCGAGTCAGCCCCAGCATTTT. J is TRBJ1-5 and V is TRBV28; TRBD1 agrees at 7 bases. The CDR3 sequence is 15 residues long. CDR1 and CDR2 from the germline V gene are MDHEN and SYDVKM. After removal of 7 bases from V and 6 bases from J, the junction contained 12 bases not matched to a gene.

This chain joins TRBV10-1 and TRBJ2-2; 9 bases are shared with TRBD1. This CDR3 has 13 residues. CDR1 and CDR2 from the germline V gene are WNHNN and SYGVQD (reference sequence). The V and J ends lost 6 bases and 5 bases, in that order; junction bases with no gene match: 1. CDR3 residues: CASRGTGTGELFF. CDR3 bases: TGCGCCAGCAGGGGGACAGGGACCGGGGAGCTGTTTTTT.

The rearrangement joins TRBV5-6 to TRBJ2-1, with 9 bases aligning to TRBD2. This CDR3 contains 17 residues. The junction had 11 bases not matched to a gene; V was cut back by 0 bases and J by 7 bases. Germline CDR1 and CDR2: SGHDT and YYEEEE. As DNA, the CDR3 is TGTGCCAGCAGCTTGGCCATGCGGGAGGGCCTTGGGAATGAGCAGTTCTTC. It encodes CASSLAMREGLGNEQFF.

This clone was detected once. The rearrangement links TRBV19 to TRBJ1-2; a weak D match, TRBD1 (6 bases). Between the trimmed V and J ends, which lost 7 bases and 13 bases, there was a span of 16 bases. This CDR3 comprises 11 residues. Germline values: CDR1 LNHDA, CDR2 SQIVND (reference sequence). CDR3 sequence reads: CASTETRGLTF. The CDR3 nucleotides are TGTGCCAGTACCGAGACCAGGGGCCTCACCTTC.

This clone is a singleton in its sample. The chain recombines TRBV10-1 with TRBJ2-6; the D is unclear. The CDR3 covers 13 residues. Trimming removed 6 bases at V and 3 bases at J, with 6 bases between. In germline, CDR1 is WNHNN, CDR2 SYGVQD (reference sequence). The CDR3 here is CASRTDGANVLTF. As DNA, the CDR3 is TGCGCCAGCAGGACTGATGGGGCCAACGTCCTGACTTTC.

The chain joins TRBV7-3 to TRBJ2-2; 7 nucleotides agree with TRBD1. Germline CDR1 SGHTA, CDR2 FQGTGA. The CDR3 runs 17 residues. V lost 0 bases and J lost 5; bases outside the gene matches: 9. The CDR3 loop reads CASSLTSLGQQTGELFF. CDR3 nucleotide sequence: TGTGCCAGCAGCTTAACGTCCCTGGGACAGCAAACCGGGGAGCTGTTTTTT.

There are a few counts of this clone. The chain is built from TRBV2 and TRBJ2-1, with 8 bases aligning to TRBD2. The CDR3 loop spans 14 amino acids. CDR1 SNHLY and CDR2 FYNNEI come from the germline V gene. The junction had 0 bases not matched to a gene; V was cut back by 0 bases and J by 5 bases. The CDR3 is CASSEARGDNEQFF. CDR3 nucleotide sequence: TGTGCCAGCAGTGAAGCGCGGGGGGACAATGAGCAGTTCTTC.

The chain links TRBV6-4 to TRBJ2-1; TRBD2 matches 10 bases. Trimming cost V 3 bases and J 6 bases; bases outside gene matches: 2. The CDR3 is 14 residues long. Germline-derived CDR1 and CDR2 are MRHNA and SNTAGT. The CDR3 DNA reads TGTGCCAGCAGTGAGGGACTAGCGTCCAATGAGCAGTTCTTC. It specifies CASSEGLASNEQFF.

This chain links TRBV12-3 or TRBV12-4 with TRBJ1-5; D gene unclear. The CDR3 loop spans 13 amino acids. Trimming stripped 6 bases from V and 5 bases from J, with 11 bases between. Here the CDR3 DNA reads TGTGCCAGCAGACAGAACCAATATCAGCCCCAGCATTTT. As protein: CASRQNQYQPQHF.

The rearrangement joins TRBV11-1 to TRBJ1-6, with TRBD1 matching over 8 bases. Per germline, CDR1 SGHAT and CDR2 FQDESV (reference sequence). The CDR3 is made up of 14 amino acids. V was clipped by 4 bases and J by 7 bases; unmatched bases: 3. CDR3 sequence reads: CASSYRQGNSPLHF. CDR3 nucleotides: TGTGCCAGCAGCTACCGACAGGGGAATTCACCCCTCCACTTT.

J is TRBJ2-7 and V is TRBV7-9; D may be TRBD2 (6 bases). The CDR3 is made up of 14 amino acids. Germline V gives CDR1 SEHNR, CDR2 FQNEAQ (reference sequence). Trimming stripped 7 bases from V and 0 bases from J, with 13 bases between. The CDR3 loop is CASTEGMSSYEQYV. CDR3 coding DNA: TGTGCCAGCACGGAGGGTATGAGCTCCTACGAGCAGTACGTC.

V gene TRBV30 combines with J gene TRBJ2-7; 12 nucleotides align to TRBD2. The junction had 10 bases not matched to a gene; V was cut back by 2 bases and J by 2 bases. The CDR3 runs to 17 residues. CDR1 and CDR2 from the germline V gene are GTSNPN and SVGIG (reference sequence). The CDR3 protein is CAWSQTFGLAGTYEQYV. The CDR3 bases are TGTGCCTGGAGTCAGACCTTCGGACTAGCGGGGACCTACGAGCAGTACGTC.

The chain combines TRBV7-3 with TRBJ1-1; tentatively, D is TRBD1 (5 bases). Per the germline V gene, CDR1 is SGHTA and CDR2 is FQGTGA. The CDR3 contains 13 residues. With 9 bases removed from V and 1 base from J, the gap between germline ends came to 12 bases. CDR3 sequence reads: CASSGDSNTEAFF. DNA of the CDR3: TGTGCCAGTAGCGGGGACTCGAACACTGAAGCTTTCTTT.

The sample holds one count of this clone. The V gene is TRBV7-2, the J gene TRBJ1-4; possibly TRBD1 for D (5 bases). The CDR3 spans 14 residues. Between the trimmed V and J ends, which lost 4 bases and 6 bases, there was a span of 12 bases. The germline V gene has CDR1 SGHTA and CDR2 FQGNSA. CDR3 sequence reads: CASSSGGNDEKLFF. CDR3 DNA sequence: TGTGCCAGCAGCTCCGGGGGGAATGATGAAAAACTGTTTTTT.

This chain connects TRBV5-3 to TRBJ2-7; 11 nucleotides agree with TRBD2. TRBV5-3 has ORF status, its function being uncertain. V lost 0 bases and J lost 3; bases outside the gene matches: 5. The CDR3 is 16 amino acids. For the CDR3, the DNA is TGTGCCAGAAGCTTGGGAGGACTAGCGGGCCGCTACGAGCAGTACGTC. This translates into CARSLGGLAGRYEQYV.

This chain connects TRBV2 to TRBJ1-1; 8 positions match TRBD1. The CDR3 extends over 15 amino acids. V lost 6 bases to trimming and J lost 4 bases; unmatched junction nucleotides: 10. Germline V gives CDR1 SNHLY, CDR2 FYNNEI. CDR3 amino acids: CASRLALDRATEAFF. CDR3 bases: TGTGCCAGCAGACTCGCCCTGGACAGGGCCACTGAAGCTTTCTTT.

The rearrangement joins TRBV19 to TRBJ1-2; tentative D call: TRBD1 (5 bases). Trimming took 5 bases from V and 5 from J, leaving 15 bases between them. This CDR3 contains 14 residues. Germline lookup yields CDR1 LNHDA and CDR2 SQIVND (reference sequence). This CDR3 reads CASSFGGGPYGYTF. Written as DNA, the CDR3 is TGTGCCAGTAGTTTTGGGGGGGGACCTTATGGCTACACCTTC. Using reference TRBV19 and TRBJ1-2 for the parts outside the CDR3, the full variable domain is DGGITQSPKYLFRKEGQNVTLSCEQNLNHDAMYWYRQDPGQGLRLIYYSQIVNDFQKGDIAEGYSVSREKKESFPLTVTSAQKNPTAFYLCASSFGGGPYGYTFGSGTRLTVV.